The 13 T cell receptor beta chains in this list originate from one sample, sequenced in a study of cytomegalovirus exposure and HLA in healthy donors. The PCR used 60 Vbeta and 13 Jbeta primers. Data came from immunoSEQ multiplex PCR; TCRdb stores just in-frame clones and leaves some out. The listing contains about 140,000 clones. Sequencing used PBMCs. The receptors originated from a young woman in good health and CMV-seronegative.

The chain recombines TRBV30 with TRBJ2-5; 7 nucleotides match TRBD1. V lost 4 bases to trimming and J lost 0 bases; unmatched junction nucleotides: 5. The CDR3 loop spans 14 amino acids. CDR1 GTSNPN and CDR2 SVGIG come from the germline V gene (reference sequence). The CDR3 loop is CAWKPDRYQETQYF. The CDR3 bases are TGTGCCTGGAAACCGGACAGGTACCAAGAGACCCAGTACTTC.

V usage is TRBV27 and J usage is TRBJ2-3, with D perhaps TRBD2 (5 bases). Looked up from germline, CDR1 is MNHEY and CDR2 is SMNVEV (reference sequence). V dropped 0 bases and J dropped 1 base, with 8 bases sitting between them. This CDR3 has 15 amino acids. CDR3 loop: CASSLSISGTDTQYF. CDR3 DNA: TGTGCCAGCAGTTTATCGATTAGCGGCACAGATACGCAGTATTTT.

This chain uses TRBV19 with TRBJ1-2, with TRBD1 matching over 8 bases. Trimming took 0 bases from V and 5 from J; bases not matched to a gene: 14. CDR1 and CDR2 from the germline V gene are LNHDA and SQIVND (reference sequence). The CDR3 loop spans 18 amino acids. This CDR3 reads CASSIDVVIGQGEYGYTF. CDR3 DNA: TGTGCCAGTAGTATAGACGTGGTGATAGGACAGGGAGAATATGGCTACACCTTC.

V usage is TRBV19 and J usage is TRBJ1-1; TRBD1 aligns across 10 bases. V was pared by 4 bases and J by 1 base, with 3 bases of the junction left unmatched. The germline gives CDR1 LNHDA, CDR2 SQIVND (reference sequence). This CDR3 has 15 amino acids. Here the CDR3 DNA reads TGTGCCAGTAGTACCCGGACAGGGGGGAACACTGAAGCTTTCTTT. Amino acid sequence: CASSTRTGGNTEAFF.

In DNA, the CDR3 is TGTGCCAGCAGTTTTATCCTAGGTGGAGGTCGGACCTACGAGCAGTACTTC. This sequence encodes CASSFILGGGRTYEQYF. The gene calls are TRBV7-9 and TRBJ2-7; perhaps TRBD2 as D (5 bases). Germline V CDR1 and CDR2: SEHNR, FQNEAQ (reference sequence). CDR3 length: 17 residues. V was shortened by 6 bases and J by 2 bases, with 23 bases between the two germline ends.

The J gene is TRBJ1-1, the V gene TRBV19; 9 positions agree with TRBD1. This CDR3 is 14 amino acids long. Trimming at V came to 5 bases and at J to 3 bases, leaving 4 bases not matched to a gene. Germline lookup yields CDR1 LNHDA and CDR2 SQIVND (reference sequence). The CDR3 nucleotides read TGTGCCAGTAGTGCACAGGGGGCCGACACTGAAGCTTTCTTT. It translates to CASSAQGADTEAFF.

The rearrangement links TRBV10-3 to TRBJ2-1; the D is unclear. Germline V gene data show CDR1 as ENHRY and CDR2 as SYGVKD. Between the trimmed V and J ends, which lost 4 bases and 7 bases, there was a span of 17 bases. The CDR3 extends over 15 amino acids. The CDR3 region has the DNA TGTGCCATCAGTGCGGTCACCACCATGATAAATGAGCAGTTCTTC. Encoded protein: CAISAVTTMINEQFF.

The chain is built from TRBV6-5 and TRBJ2-5; D call uncertain. The end of the DNA is better explained by TRBJ2-7, so the J call may be wrong. Germline V lookup: CDR1 MNHEY, CDR2 SVGAGI. CDR3 length: 15 residues. In nucleotides, the CDR3 is TGTGCCAGCAGTTACTCCAAGAATCCCACCTACGAGCAGTACTTC. Translation gives CASSYSKNPTYEQYF.

The chain recombines TRBV19 with TRBJ1-4; no definite D call. There are 12 residues in the CDR3. The V gene lost 6 bases and the J gene lost 6 bases, with 8 bases spanning the gap. Germline assignment: CDR1 LNHDA and CDR2 SQIVND (reference sequence). The CDR3 coding sequence is TGTGCCAGTAGCGGGGTGGATGAAAAACTGTTTTTT. It yields the protein CASSGVDEKLFF.

The chain carries TRBV10-2 and TRBJ2-7, with 8 bases that match TRBD2. V trimming: 3 bases; J trimming: 4 bases; junction bases outside the gene matches: 5. The CDR3 loop spans 14 amino acids. Germline CDR1 and CDR2: WSHSY and SAAADI. CDR3 sequence reads: CASSDVAGLYEQYV. The CDR3 DNA follows: TGCGCCAGCAGTGACGTAGCGGGATTATACGAGCAGTACGTC.

The rearrangement links TRBV7-9 to TRBJ2-1, with D uncertain. Germline assignment: CDR1 SEHNR and CDR2 FQNEAQ (reference sequence). Trimming cost V 5 bases and J 4 bases, with 12 bases left between them. The CDR3 has 14 residues. The CDR3 loop is CASSQKTEYNEQFF. The DNA of the CDR3 is TGTGCCAGCAGCCAAAAAACTGAATACAATGAGCAGTTCTTC.

This chain links TRBV6-5 with TRBJ1-1; the D gene is possibly TRBD1 (6 bases). Germline-derived CDR1 and CDR2 are MNHEY and SVGAGI. V gave up 6 bases and J gave up 0 bases, with 14 bases separating them. The CDR3 contains 15 residues. CDR3 loop: CASRSGGPLNTEAFF. The CDR3 DNA reads TGTGCCAGCAGATCCGGGGGGCCTCTGAACACTGAAGCTTTCTTT.

V and J are TRBV11-3 and TRBJ2-7; 8 bases line up with TRBD2. CDR1 is SGHNT, CDR2 YENEEA, per germline. Trimming took 3 bases from V and 0 from J; bases not matched to a gene: 1. The CDR3 covers 14 residues. CDR3: CASSFSGDSYEQYV. The CDR3 bases are TGTGCCAGCAGCTTTAGCGGGGACTCCTACGAGCAGTACGTC.